This T cell receptor (beta chain) was documented in a study of T cells after yellow fever vaccination. This clonotype was recorded a few times. As yet, its antigen is unknown. The CDR3 loop spans 16 amino acids. Germline CDR1 reads KGHSH; CDR2 reads LQKENI. V was pared by 2 bases and J by 2 bases, with 12 bases between. One entry per CDR3 protein, called by TCRdb with MiXCR from the 5' RACE reads. The repertoire holds fewer than 350,000 distinct CDR3 sequences, with approximately 4% as singletons. General study findings and limits: Weaker overall, the secondary response nonetheless peaked faster (day 5 versus 15).

The chain has TRBV18 and TRBJ2-2; no reliable D call. The sequence was collected from a man between 18 and 35 years old who received the YFV17D yellow fever vaccine. Sequenced here: PBMCs, sampled 15 days after the yellow fever booster vaccination. CDR3 in DNA: TGTGCCAGCTCACCAAGTTACGGAGACAACACCGGGGAGCTGTTTTTT. It translates to CASSPSYGDNTGELFF.